One sample yielded the 7 T cell receptor beta chains listed below, sequenced in a study of T cell responses to AZD1222 COVID-19 vaccine. The method was immunoSEQ multiplex PCR; TCRdb's version includes in-frame clones alone and lacks a portion of them. Of fewer than 70,000 clones in the sample, about four fifths were seen once. This material consisted of peripheral blood, taken 28 days after the second AZD1222 dose. Receptors originate from an adult who received the AZD1222 COVID-19 vaccine.

The chain employs TRBV2 and TRBJ2-3, with TRBD1 matching over 8 bases. V shed 9 bases, J shed 1 base, and the junction held 12 bases outside the gene matches. The CDR3 is made up of 16 amino acids. Germline V gene data show CDR1 as SNHLY and CDR2 as FYNNEI. The CDR3 protein is CASRDRPGRGTDTQYF. In DNA form, the CDR3 reads TGTGCCAGTAGGGACAGGCCAGGAAGGGGCACAGATACGCAGTATTTT.

V is TRBV5-1 and J is TRBJ2-1; possible D gene TRBD2, 5 bases. The CDR3 has 12 amino acids. V shed 4 bases and J shed 10 bases, with 12 bases lying between them. From germline, CDR1 is SGHRS and CDR2 YFSETQ. CDR3: CASSISWEEQFF. In nucleotides, the CDR3 is TGCGCCAGCAGCATTTCGTGGGAGGAGCAGTTCTTC.

The sample holds a few counts of this clone. V is TRBV4-3 and J is TRBJ1-1; D remains unclear. This CDR3 comprises 14 residues. The germline gives CDR1 LGHNA, CDR2 YSLEER. V shed 1 base and J shed 7 bases, with 13 bases lying between them. CDR3 sequence reads: CASSQVRSSDEAFF. In nucleotides, the CDR3 is TGCGCCAGCAGCCAAGTTAGGTCCTCGGATGAAGCTTTCTTT.

This chain links TRBV7-2 with TRBJ2-6, with 7 bases aligning to TRBD2. Germline V CDR1 and CDR2: SGHTA, FQGNSA. V lost 1 base to trimming and J lost 4 bases; unmatched junction nucleotides: 10. This CDR3 contains 18 residues. The CDR3: CASSLGGGIAKGANVLTF. The CDR3 bases are TGTGCCAGCAGCTTAGGGGGAGGGATAGCGAAAGGGGCCAACGTCCTGACTTTC.

This clone was detected only a few times. This rearrangement joins TRBV5-1 to TRBJ1-4; the match to TRBD1 covers 7 bases. CDR3 size: 14 residues. Germline CDR1 SGHRS, CDR2 YFSETQ. V was pared by 6 bases and J by 3 bases, with 5 bases of the junction left unmatched. CDR3 coding DNA: TGCGCCAGCAAAACAGGGGACTCTAATGAAAAACTGTTTTTT. It is translated as CASKTGDSNEKLFF.

V gene TRBV30 combines with J gene TRBJ1-1, with 8 positions matching TRBD1. V was pared by 8 bases and J by 5 bases, with 7 bases of the junction left unmatched. CDR1 GTSNPN and CDR2 SVGIG come from the germline V gene (reference sequence). The CDR3 covers 12 residues. The CDR3 DNA reads as TGTGCCGGACAGGGTGTCGGGACTGAAGCTTTCTTT. Encoded protein: CAGQGVGTEAFF.

The rearrangement links TRBV28 to TRBJ1-4; D remains unclear. The germline V gene has CDR1 MDHEN and CDR2 SYDVKM. The CDR3 has 17 residues. V lost 3 bases and J lost 1, with 15 bases in between. Here the CDR3 reads CASSFDVATETNEKLFF. The CDR3 nucleotides are TGTGCCAGCAGTTTTGACGTTGCCACAGAAACTAATGAAAAACTGTTTTTT.